This T cell receptor beta chain was obtained from a study of T-cell memory formation after mild COVID-19. Concerning this clonotype itself: Its antigen is unknown.

TCR alpha and TCR beta cDNA libraries with sample barcodes and UMIs came from 5'RACE using constant-segment primers. TCRdb passed the 5' RACE reads through MiXCR, listing each CDR3 protein once. Counted here are approximately 350,000 distinct CDR3 sequences, 25% to 30% occurring once; the ten biggest clones make up roughly 12%. Findings of the study overall: Clones shrinking between day 15 and 85 showed a balanced CD4/CD8 split, and those that grew later tilted toward CD4+.

CDR1 and CDR2 (germline): GTSNPN, SVGIG (reference sequence). The CDR3 is made up of 12 amino acids. After removal of 7 bases from V and 5 bases from J, the junction contained 3 bases not matched to a gene. The clonotype comes from an adult woman who had mild COVID-19 (a few samples of this study predate the infection). Cell type and time point are not known. The source material was PBMCs or a T cell subset sorted from them (not recorded which). The chain employs TRBV30 and TRBJ2-7, with 12 bases that match TRBD1. The CDR3 region has the DNA TGTGCCTCGGGACAGGGGGCGCACGAGCAGTACTTC. Its protein product is CASGQGAHEQYF.